A selection of T cell receptor beta chains follows, all from one sample in a study of beta chain features in type 1 diabetes. Clones were read by immunoSEQ multiplex PCR, and TCRdb kept only the in-frame ones, dropping some. The data contain about 700,000 clones, over 10% of them singletons. Specimen: naive CD4+ T cells from blood. The receptors were gathered from a man aged 18-30 years with type 1 diabetes. Each CDR3 is given with its conserved first and last residue. The order of the fields is V gene, J gene, clone size, D gene, CDR3 DNA, CDR3 protein. A D gene is named only where the DNA matches it firmly. Size tells how often a clone was seen (once, few, many) or the class of an expanded clone, and some rows leave it out.

v_gene: TRBV4-1; j_gene: TRBJ1-5; abundance: few; d_gene: .; CDR3nt: TGCGCCAGCAGCCAATGGAGCCTCGGGGGCAATCAGCCCCAGCATTTT; CDR3aa: CASSQWSLGGNQPQHF
v_gene: TRBV7-2; j_gene: TRBJ2-7; abundance: .; d_gene: TRBD1; CDR3nt: TGTGCCAGCAGCCCTCGGCCCGGGACAGCCTACGAGCAGTACTTC; CDR3aa: CASSPRPGTAYEQYF
v_gene: TRBV6-5; j_gene: TRBJ1-4; abundance: .; d_gene: .; CDR3nt: TGTGCCAGCAGCGTCTCGGCTAGGGAAAAACTGTTTTTT; CDR3aa: CASSVSAREKLFF
v_gene: TRBV25-1; j_gene: TRBJ1-2; abundance: few; d_gene: .; CDR3nt: TGTGCCAGCAGTGAATCCACGGCGGGTAACTCGTATGGCTACACCTTC; CDR3aa: CASSESTAGNSYGYTF
v_gene: TRBV5-1; j_gene: TRBJ2-3; abundance: few; d_gene: TRBD1; CDR3nt: TGCGCCAGCAGCCGCGTACAGGGGAGAATGACAGATACGCAGTATTTT; CDR3aa: CASSRVQGRMTDTQYF
v_gene: TRBV5-1; j_gene: TRBJ2-3; abundance: .; d_gene: .; CDR3nt: TGCGCCAGCAGCTTTGGGGAGGCGGATACGCAGTATTTT; CDR3aa: CASSFGEADTQYF
v_gene: TRBV19; j_gene: TRBJ2-7; abundance: .; d_gene: .; CDR3nt: TGTGCCAGTAGTATAGACAGGACCTACGAGCAGTACTTC; CDR3aa: CASSIDRTYEQYF
v_gene: TRBV18; j_gene: TRBJ1-1; abundance: .; d_gene: .; CDR3nt: TGTGCCAGCTCACCACTCGGGATTCAAGACACTGAAGCTTTCTTT; CDR3aa: CASSPLGIQDTEAFF
v_gene: TRBV19; j_gene: TRBJ1-1; abundance: .; d_gene: .; CDR3nt: TGTGCCAGTAGTATAGAGTTGAGGGGCCCATGGACTGAAGCTTTCTTT; CDR3aa: CASSIELRGPWTEAFF
v_gene: TRBV4-1; j_gene: TRBJ2-3; abundance: .; d_gene: .; CDR3nt: TGCGCCAGCAGCCGAACAACTCTTCGGGACACAGATACGCAGTATTTT; CDR3aa: CASSRTTLRDTDTQYF
v_gene: TRBV30; j_gene: TRBJ2-1; abundance: .; d_gene: TRBD2; CDR3nt: TGTGCCTGGGTAGCCCTAGCGGGGGGCCAGGGTGAGCAGTTCTTC; CDR3aa: CAWVALAGGQGEQFF
v_gene: TRBV2; j_gene: TRBJ2-2; abundance: .; d_gene: .; CDR3nt: TGTGCCAGCATGGGGACCTGGCGCGCCGGGGAGCTGTTTTTT; CDR3aa: CASMGTWRAGELFF
v_gene: TRBV4-2; j_gene: TRBJ2-7; abundance: few; d_gene: TRBD1; CDR3nt: TGTGCCAGCAGCCGCTTGGGGACAGGGATCTTCGAGCAGTACTTC; CDR3aa: CASSRLGTGIFEQYF
v_gene: TRBV29-1; j_gene: TRBJ2-3; abundance: few; d_gene: TRBD1; CDR3nt: TGCAGCCCCCCCCAAGTATACAGGGGGCGTCGAGGCACAGATACGCAGTATTTT; CDR3aa: CSPPQVYRGRRGTDTQYF
v_gene: TRBV27; j_gene: TRBJ2-3; abundance: few; d_gene: .; CDR3nt: TGTGCCAGCAGTTTACCCCCGGGACGAAACACAGATACGCAGTATTTT; CDR3aa: CASSLPPGRNTDTQYF
v_gene: TRBV30; j_gene: TRBJ2-5; abundance: .; d_gene: TRBD1; CDR3nt: TGTGCCAGTGACAGGGCCAGTAGAGAGACCCAGTACTTC; CDR3aa: CASDRASRETQYF
v_gene: TRBV7-3; j_gene: TRBJ2-1; abundance: few; d_gene: .; CDR3nt: TGTGCCAGCAGCCGAATGGGCAGCGACCACAATGAGCAGTTCTTC; CDR3aa: CASSRMGSDHNEQFF
v_gene: TRBV29-1; j_gene: TRBJ1-1; abundance: few; d_gene: .; CDR3nt: TGCAGCGTTGGTGCAATGATCGGGAACACTGAAGCTTTCTTT; CDR3aa: CSVGAMIGNTEAFF
v_gene: TRBV10-3; j_gene: TRBJ1-2; abundance: few; d_gene: TRBD1; CDR3nt: TGTGCCATCAGTGAGTCGGGACAGGGGAGTACGAAGTCCGGCTACACCTTC; CDR3aa: CAISESGQGSTKSGYTF
v_gene: TRBV19; j_gene: TRBJ1-2; abundance: .; d_gene: .; CDR3nt: TGTGCCAGTAGTAGGGCAGGTAGGGGGAACTATGGCTACACCTTC; CDR3aa: CASSRAGRGNYGYTF
v_gene: TRBV5-1; j_gene: TRBJ2-2; abundance: few; d_gene: .; CDR3nt: TGCGCCAGCAGCTTAGTGCTCACCGGGGAGCTGTTTTTT; CDR3aa: CASSLVLTGELFF
v_gene: TRBV2; j_gene: TRBJ2-4; abundance: .; d_gene: .; CDR3nt: TGTGCCAGCGGGACTGGGGATCTAGCCAAAAACATTCAGTACTTC; CDR3aa: CASGTGDLAKNIQYF
v_gene: TRBV30; j_gene: TRBJ2-1; abundance: few; d_gene: TRBD2; CDR3nt: TGTGCCTGGAGTGCGGGGACTAGCGCGAACAATGAGCAGTTCTTC; CDR3aa: CAWSAGTSANNEQFF
v_gene: TRBV10-3; j_gene: TRBJ2-5; abundance: .; d_gene: .; CDR3nt: TGTGCCATTCAGGGCCACCAAGAGACCCAGTACTTC; CDR3aa: CAIQGHQETQYF
v_gene: TRBV7-7; j_gene: TRBJ2-1; abundance: few; d_gene: .; CDR3nt: TGTGCTAGCAGCCCTGGGTATTCCTCCTACAATGAGCAGTTCTTC; CDR3aa: CASSPGYSSYNEQFF
v_gene: TRBV27; j_gene: TRBJ1-2; abundance: .; d_gene: TRBD1; CDR3nt: TGTGCCAGCGCCCGACTCGGACAGGGAAACTATGGCTACACCTTC; CDR3aa: CASARLGQGNYGYTF
v_gene: TRBV7-9; j_gene: TRBJ1-1; abundance: .; d_gene: TRBD1; CDR3nt: TGTGCCAGCAGCCAACAGGGGGAGAACACTGAAGCTTTCTTT; CDR3aa: CASSQQGENTEAFF
v_gene: TRBV30; j_gene: TRBJ2-5; abundance: few; d_gene: .; CDR3nt: TGTGCCTGGAGTGTACCCCGAAGAGGGCGGGAGACCCAGTACTTC; CDR3aa: CAWSVPRRGRETQYF
v_gene: TRBV18; j_gene: TRBJ1-5; abundance: .; d_gene: .; CDR3nt: TGTGCCAGCTCACCCGGGAGCAATCAGCCCCAGCATTTT; CDR3aa: CASSPGSNQPQHF
v_gene: TRBV7-6; j_gene: TRBJ2-5; abundance: .; d_gene: .; CDR3nt: TGTGCCAGCAGCTTAAACGCCGGCCCTTCTGGGCAAGAGACCCAGTACTTC; CDR3aa: CASSLNAGPSGQETQYF